This T cell receptor beta chain was sequenced in a study of T cell responses to AZD1222 COVID-19 vaccine. Study information: It was second doses at about 4 or about 12 weeks that were pooled. General study findings and limits: Donors were chiefly white British, with a greater number of females, and clonal diversity was perhaps underestimated. Distributed over spike, vaccine-associated CD4 TCRs predominated at 160-218 and 743-854. Repertoires were obtained solely post-peak T cell response.

CDR1 and CDR2 from the germline V gene are MDHEN and SYDVKM. This CDR3 is built from 15 residues. The ends lost 8 bases at V and 1 base at J; junction bases unmatched: 8. Repertoires were generated with immunoSEQ multiplex PCR, while TCRdb's copy carries only in-frame clones and drops some. In the table there are some 150,000 clones, about nine tenths of which are singletons. As to this clone: The antigen remains undetermined.

The TCR originated in an adult in good health. The sequenced sample was peripheral blood, obtained on day 0 of AZD1222 vaccination. V usage is TRBV28 and J usage is TRBJ2-7, with 10 bases aligning to TRBD1. The CDR3 bases are TGTGCCAGCTTCAATTTGGGACAGGGGTCCTACGAGCAGTACTTC. As protein: CASFNLGQGSYEQYF.